The clone carrying this T cell receptor (beta chain) occurred a few times. Its antigen remains unknown. These data are taken from a study of CD8 T cells in ankylosing spondylitis. The study, taken as a whole, reports: Past studies reported some motif variants in reactive arthritis synovial fluid and blood. Ankylosing spondylitis blood seemed to carry a telltale TCR beta motif made of eight or nine highly homologous variants. CD8+ cells made up the disease-linked clones, which were relatively rare in peripheral blood. Disease-linked clones were reportedly significantly enriched in matched ankylosing spondylitis synovial fluid.

By quantitative 5'-RACE with molecular barcodes, the TCR beta libraries were made. TCRdb used MiXCR to reprocess the 5' RACE reads, holding one entry per CDR3 protein. The data show about 800,000 distinct CDR3 sequences, with roughly 12% seen just once and approximately 0.5% held by the top ten. The germline gives CDR1 SGHRS, CDR2 YFSETQ. Trimming left V 4 bases short and J 3 bases short, with 16 bases between. The CDR3 extends over 15 amino acids. The clonotype comes from a male donor with ankylosing spondylitis. The chain is built from TRBV5-1 and TRBJ1-2, with D maybe TRBD1 (5 bases). Material: blood, either unsorted or a sorted T cell fraction (not recorded which). The CDR3 sequence: CASSGGRQLDYGYTF. CDR3 nucleotides: TGCGCCAGCAGCGGAGGTAGACAGCTAGACTATGGCTACACCTTC.